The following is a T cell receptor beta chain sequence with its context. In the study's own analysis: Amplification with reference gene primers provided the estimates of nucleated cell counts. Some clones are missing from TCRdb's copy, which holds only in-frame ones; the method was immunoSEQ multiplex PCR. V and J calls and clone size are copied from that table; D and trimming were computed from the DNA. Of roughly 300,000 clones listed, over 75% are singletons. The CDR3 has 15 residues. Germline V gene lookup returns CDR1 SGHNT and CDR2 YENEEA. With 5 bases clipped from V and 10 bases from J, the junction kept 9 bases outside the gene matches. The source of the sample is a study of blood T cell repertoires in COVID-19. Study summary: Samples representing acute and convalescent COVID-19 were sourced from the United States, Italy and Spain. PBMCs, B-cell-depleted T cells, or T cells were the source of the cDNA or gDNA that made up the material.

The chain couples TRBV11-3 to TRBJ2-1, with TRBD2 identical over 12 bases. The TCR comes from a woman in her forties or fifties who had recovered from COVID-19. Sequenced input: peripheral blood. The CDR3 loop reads CASSPRLAGAEEQFF. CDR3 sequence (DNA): TGTGCCAGCAGCCCAAGACTAGCGGGGGCGGAGGAGCAGTTCTTC.